The next 7 T cell receptor beta chains were all read from a single sample in a study of OX40 agonist ivuxolimab in advanced cancers. Clones were read by immunoSEQ multiplex PCR, and TCRdb kept only the in-frame ones, dropping some. This sample yields approximately 89,000 clones, of which 87% are seen a single time; 0.5% belongs to the top ten. The source was CD4+ or CD8+ T cells sorted from blood, collected in a trial of the OX40 agonist ivuxolimab. The receptors stem from an adult with an advanced solid tumor such as melanoma, head and neck, liver or kidney cancer.

The chain recombines TRBV2 with TRBJ1-1, with TRBD1 identical over 7 bases. This CDR3 is built from 14 residues. V gave up 6 bases and J gave up 2 bases; unmatched junction bases: 6. Per the germline V gene, CDR1 is SNHLY and CDR2 is FYNNEI. The CDR3 is CASSPGQPNTEAFF. CDR3 coding DNA: TGTGCCAGCAGCCCGGGACAGCCAAACACTGAAGCTTTCTTT.

For the CDR3, the DNA is TGTGCCAGCAGTCCGAGTGGGGGGGCGTACAATGAGCAGTTCTTC. It specifies CASSPSGGAYNEQFF. The V gene is TRBV6-1, the J gene TRBJ2-1; a weak D match, TRBD2 (7 bases). The germline V gene has CDR1 MNHNS and CDR2 SASEGT. The CDR3 spans 15 residues. Trimming removed 5 bases from V and 4 bases from J, with 15 bases in between.

This clone was seen just once. This chain uses TRBV19 with TRBJ2-3; 8 bases are shared with TRBD2. The CDR3 totals 16 residues. V was clipped by 10 bases and J by 2 bases; unmatched bases: 14. Germline values: CDR1 LNHDA, CDR2 SQIVND (reference sequence). The CDR3 nucleotides read TGTGCCACTAGCTTAGCGGGACGGATTTACACAGATACGCAGTATTTT. Translation: CATSLAGRIYTDTQYF.

The J gene is TRBJ2-7, the V gene TRBV5-1; 7 bases are a match to TRBD1. J lost 0 bases, V lost 1 base, and 1 base had no gene match. CDR1 is SGHRS, CDR2 YFSETQ, per germline. CDR3 length: 14 residues. The chain's CDR3 is CASSLWDSSYEQYF. CDR3 coding DNA: TGCGCCAGCAGCTTGTGGGACAGCTCCTACGAGCAGTACTTC.

V and J are TRBV18 and TRBJ1-4; 8 bases align to TRBD1. This CDR3 region has 16 residues. V shed 4 bases and J 6 bases; nucleotides not matched to a gene: 10. The germline V gene has CDR1 KGHSH and CDR2 LQKENI. The CDR3 bases are TGTGCCAGCTCACTCGGACTTGTGACAGGGGATGAAAAACTGTTTTTT. Protein product: CASSLGLVTGDEKLFF.

This sequence joins TRBV6-5 and TRBJ2-5; the match to TRBD1 covers 10 bases. Gene TRBJ2-7 matches the end of the DNA better, so the J call may be wrong. This CDR3 comprises 15 residues. In germline, CDR1 is MNHEY, CDR2 SVGAGI. The CDR3 sequence is CASSSGTGAYGEQYF. DNA of the CDR3: TGTGCCAGCAGTTCCGGGACAGGGGCTTACGGCGAGCAGTACTTC.

The chain has TRBV7-8 and TRBJ2-3; TRBD1 matches 9 bases. The CDR3 is 16 amino acids. V trimming: 4 bases; J trimming: 0 bases; junction bases outside the gene matches: 5. In germline, CDR1 is SGHVS, CDR2 FQNEAQ. The CDR3 DNA reads as TGTGCCAGCAGCTACCACAGGGGGCCAAGCACAGATACGCAGTATTTT. It encodes CASSYHRGPSTDTQYF.